Listed below are T cell receptor beta chains from one sample, sequenced in a study of cytomegalovirus exposure and HLA in healthy donors. Here immunoSEQ multiplex PCR was the method, and the copy in TCRdb shows in-frame clones only, minus some. Seen here are about 170,000 clones, 80% to 90% observed once, and the top ten hold about 2.4%. The sample comprised PBMCs. The receptors come from a man aged 30-40 years in good health and CMV-seropositive. Each CDR3 is given with its conserved first and last residue. Fields, in order: V gene, clone size, D gene, J gene, CDR3 protein, CDR3 DNA. D genes are given only for firm matches. Clone size is given for some rows only: seen once, a few or many times, or a class if the clone is expanded.

>TRBV2|-|-|TRBJ1-2
CASSDVGSYGYTF
TGTGCCAGCAGTGATGTAGGGAGCTATGGCTACACCTTC
>TRBV5-1|-|TRBD1|TRBJ2-5
CASSLGGTGAVQETQYF
TGCGCCAGCAGCTTGGGGGGGACAGGGGCCGTACAAGAGACCCAGTACTTC
>TRBV2|few|TRBD1|TRBJ1-1
CASRADRENTEAFF
TGTGCCAGCAGAGCGGACAGGGAAAACACTGAAGCTTTCTTT
>TRBV5-1|-|TRBD1|TRBJ2-3
CASSGAGQGVTDTQYF
TGCGCCAGCAGCGGCGCGGGACAGGGCGTCACAGATACGCAGTATTTT
>TRBV7-3|-|-|TRBJ2-3
CASSFRGPTDTQYF
TGTGCCAGCAGCTTCCGCGGCCCCACAGATACGCAGTATTTT
>TRBV5-4|-|TRBD2|TRBJ2-1
CASSLLAARGGNEQFF
TGTGCCAGCAGCTTGCTAGCGGCTCGAGGAGGCAATGAGCAGTTCTTC
>TRBV6-5|-|-|TRBJ2-3
CASRTGGWTDTQYF
TGTGCCAGCAGAACCGGAGGATGGACAGATACGCAGTATTTT
>TRBV7-2|-|-|TRBJ2-2
CASSSTRQNTGELFF
TGTGCCAGCAGCTCGACTAGACAGAACACCGGGGAGCTGTTTTTT
>TRBV15|-|-|TRBJ2-1
CATSREQALLTGEQFF
TGTGCCACCAGCAGAGAGCAAGCGCTCCTTACAGGGGAGCAGTTCTTC
>TRBV18|-|TRBD1|TRBJ1-1
CASSLTGRGTEAFF
TGTGCCAGCTCCCTGACAGGGAGAGGCACTGAAGCTTTCTTT
>TRBV27|-|-|TRBJ2-7
CASSFGRAYEQYF
TGTGCCAGCAGTTTCGGCAGGGCCTACGAGCAGTACTTC
>TRBV19|-|-|TRBJ2-7
CASSIDLETSVYEQYF
TGTGCCAGTAGTATAGATTTAGAGACTAGTGTATACGAGCAGTACTTC
>TRBV6-6|few|-|TRBJ1-1
CASRLAEAFF
TGTGCCAGCAGGCTAGCTGAAGCTTTCTTT